A single sample gave rise to the 19 T cell receptor beta chains below, sequenced in a study of monozygotic twins with inflammatory bowel disease. TCRdb re-called the 5' RACE reads and shows each CDR3 protein once, DNA omitted. The table gives 150,000 to 200,000 distinct CDR3 sequences; the top ten clones make up around 2.8% of it. Sequencing was carried out using blood. These receptors were taken from a human donor with ulcerative colitis or Crohn's disease, or a healthy co-twin of an affected twin (not recorded which).

This chain links TRBV5-1 with TRBJ1-2; the D call of TRBD1 rests on TCRdb alone, since no DNA is present to check it. This CDR3 is built from 14 residues. The germline gives CDR1 SGHRS, CDR2 YFSETQ. The CDR3 loop is CASSLRTARYGYTF. Full variable domain (rest looked up from reference TRBV5-1 and TRBJ1-2): KAGVTQTPRYLIKTRGQQVTLSCSPISGHRSVSWYQQTPGQGLQFLFEYFSETQRNKGNFPGRFSGRQFSNSRSEMNVSTLELGDSALYLCASSLRTARYGYTFGSGTRLTVV.

The chain employs TRBV12-3 or TRBV12-4 and TRBJ1-3. The CDR3 is 13 amino acids. CDR3 residues: CASSKRAGNTIYF.

The genes are TRBV20-1 and TRBJ2-7; the TCRdb D gene call, TRBD2, has no DNA to confirm it. Per germline, CDR1 DFQATT and CDR2 SNEGSKA (reference sequence). This CDR3 spans 15 amino acids. The CDR3 protein is CSARDLSGRDYEQYF.

CDR3 residues: CASSLEWRGARTETQYF. The rearrangement joins TRBV7-2 to TRBJ2-5; the TRBD2 assignment by TCRdb is unverifiable without DNA. There are 17 residues in the CDR3. Germline V gives CDR1 SGHTA, CDR2 FQGNSA.

The gene calls are TRBV4-2 and TRBJ2-2; lacking DNA, the TRBD1 call made by TCRdb goes unchecked. CDR1 is LGHNA and CDR2 is YNFKEQ in the germline V gene. This CDR3 has 18 amino acids. The CDR3 region is CASQTGDGHDLNTGELFF.

V gene TRBV5-1 combines with J gene TRBJ2-1; absent DNA, TCRdb's TRBD2 call cannot be checked. The CDR3 is 14 amino acids. Germline values: CDR1 SGHRS, CDR2 YFSETQ. The CDR3 loop is CASSPRDYHNEQFF.

The V gene is TRBV29-1, the J gene TRBJ2-1. CDR1 is SQVTM and CDR2 is ANQGSEA in the germline V gene. The CDR3 runs 11 residues. CDR3 in amino acids: CSVVVYNEQFF.

The rearrangement uses TRBV18 and TRBJ2-1; TCRdb lists TRBD2, though no DNA is available to test this call. Germline loops: CDR1 KGHSH, CDR2 LQKENI. The CDR3 runs 17 residues. Here the CDR3 reads CASSPPVTRASGRGEFF.

The chain combines TRBV7-2 with TRBJ2-1; TCRdb names TRBD1, which stays unverified in the absence of DNA. The CDR3 loop spans 16 amino acids. Per germline, CDR1 SGHTA and CDR2 FQGNSA. The CDR3 spells CASTVRGLSSYNEQFF.

This chain links TRBV11-2 with TRBJ2-3. There are 15 residues in the CDR3. Germline V gene data show CDR1 as SGHAT and CDR2 as FQNNGV. The CDR3 region is CASSLFGDSTDTQYF.

This chain joins TRBV20-1 and TRBJ2-3; as DNA is missing, the TRBD2 call by TCRdb cannot be tested. Per germline, CDR1 DFQATT and CDR2 SNEGSKA (reference sequence). The CDR3 consists of 16 residues. The CDR3 reads CSASPGTSGRWGTQYF.

The V gene is TRBV29-1, the J gene TRBJ1-2; TCRdb outputs TRBD1, but without DNA this stays unchecked. Germline V lookup: CDR1 SQVTM, CDR2 ANQGSEA. The CDR3 spans 13 residues. This CDR3 is CSVGQGSTYGYTF.

This chain links TRBV12-3 or TRBV12-4 with TRBJ2-7; the D gene TCRdb calls, TRBD2, cannot be checked with no DNA. The CDR3 runs 17 residues. The CDR3 region is CASSPGLAGEVSYEQYF.

The rearrangement links TRBV6-2 or TRBV6-3 to TRBJ1-5. CDR3 length: 14 residues. Germline V gene sequence: CDR1 MNHEY, CDR2 SVGEGT. CDR3 residues: CASSYSGGNQPQHF.

This sequence joins TRBV20-1 and TRBJ2-4. This CDR3 comprises 13 residues. From germline, CDR1 is DFQATT and CDR2 SNEGSKA (reference sequence). CDR3 protein: CSAREGAKNIQYF.

The CDR3 spells CASSLDTGINEKLFF. This sequence joins TRBV11-2 and TRBJ1-4; the TCRdb D gene call, TRBD1, has no DNA to confirm it. Germline V gene lookup returns CDR1 SGHAT and CDR2 FQNNGV. The CDR3 extends over 15 amino acids.

The chain links TRBV12-3 or TRBV12-4 to TRBJ1-2. This CDR3 region has 14 residues. The chain's CDR3 is CASSLNPGRYGYTF.

J is TRBJ2-1 and V is TRBV7-3; the D call from TCRdb, TRBD1, cannot be confirmed without DNA. The CDR3 contains 16 residues. In germline, CDR1 is SGHTA, CDR2 FQGTGA. The CDR3: CASSLPGTGSRNEQFF.

The gene calls are TRBV25-1 and TRBJ1-1. The CDR3 contains 13 residues. Germline CDR1 is MGHDK and CDR2 is SYGVNS. The CDR3 sequence is CASSRKGNTEAFF.